This T cell receptor beta chain was identified during a study of cytomegalovirus exposure and HLA in healthy donors (dated by TCRdb to between 2016 and 2019). A note on the overall study: In an earlier analysis of roughly 500 of the donors, roughly 300 Gb of sequence data and approximately 100 million unique TCR beta sequences from about 179 million T cells were reported. The study aimed to test whether signatures of past pathogen exposure could be identified by cataloging public T cell receptors. Of the 300 to 500 genotyped donors, roughly 76% were placed in the genetic ancestry cluster associated with self-reported Caucasian donors. Rather than using new phenotypic data, the later analysis identified candidate immune exposures from TCR beta sequences and from how often those sequences occurred across donors. A separate validation cohort of 90 to 150 different subjects was used in addition to the 666-subject first cohort. Both class I and class II loci were covered by HLA typing, at four-digit resolution. An early release covering roughly 580 HLA-typed donors comprised about 300 gigabases of sequencing data and roughly 85 million unique TCR sequences. All discovery cohort repertoires had been generated using a single sequencing platform. Among roughly 370 genotyped donors of the cohort, an average of 235,054 unique TCR beta nucleotide sequences were sequenced per donor, around a sixth of them non-productive. To predict cytomegalovirus infection status, the study combined high-throughput TCR immunosequencing, statistical association of individual TCRs with disease status, and machine learning. In a later analysis, previously published TCR beta repertoires from 550 to 700 donors were re-analyzed and high-resolution HLA genotyping was added so that TCR occurrence patterns could be studied. Genome-wide SNP genotypes for about 60% of the roughly 670 donors were used in a later genetic analysis, which treated that subset as a discovery cohort. The number of typed donors differed by locus: about 629-640 for A, B, C, DRB1 and DQB1; 500 to 550 for DQA1; roughly 600 for DPA1; and some 450 for DPB1. Alongside the repertoire data, information on donor age, sex, ethnicity and CMV serostatus was compiled. To decide whether each TCR beta V gene segment behaved as functional or pseudogenic, an earlier analysis of approximately 600 of the donors relied on high-throughput TCR beta sequencing. The T cell repertoires of 700 or so subjects were profiled by immunosequencing and related to cytomegalovirus serostatus. Five DR-DQ haplotypes were handled as single units for association and clustering, since linkage in the cohort was strong. What the authors observed across the whole study: A further reported finding was that TCR beta sequences accurately predicted the HLA-A and HLA-B alleles for most subjects in the first cohort. The classifier was reported to diagnose cytomegalovirus status with high specificity and sensitivity in both the original and validation cohorts. In a later genetic analysis, a missense DCLRE1C variant was associated with V-gene and J-gene trimming of TCR beta chains, and the association was replicated in an independent cohort. In vitro tests confirmed that a few of the cytomegalovirus-associated TCR beta chains recognize cytomegalovirus antigens. The sequencing pipeline was judged likely to have produced a cluster of highly shared sequence variants as a technical artifact. Only TCR beta chains were sequenced in this cohort, and the absence of alpha or paired-chain data limited detectable features. For the cohort, immune exposure information was limited to CMV serostatus. In a later analysis, several top co-occurrence clusters were reported to appear linked to parvovirus B19, influenza, CMV and Epstein-Barr virus. At a false discovery rate of 0.05, a later analysis linked roughly 17,000 TCR beta sequences to specific HLA alleles. Correlated functional status among segregating V segments might reflect linkage disequilibrium, but an unknown experimental factor could not be ruled out. Most CMV-associated TCR beta chains appeared to be HLA-restricted in a later analysis, and the HLA associations seemed to be driven largely by CMV exposure. While some public TCRs were present in many individuals, most TCR sequences turned up only very rarely across donors. An earlier analysis of 450 to 750 of the donors showed that most TCR beta V segments appeared in productive rearrangements either about 87% or about 30% of the time, which broadly matched IMGT annotations. According to the authors, the approach could potentially be generalized to other disease states and immunological phenotypes. Some IMGT-functional V segments, including TRBV6-2 and TRBV6-3, could not be told apart with the 87-base-pair reads, so those segments were excluded. In a later analysis, the rate of TCR association differed among HLA loci, with DRB1 alleles having the most associated TCRs and HLA-C alleles having the fewest. Compared with equally common non-associated chains, HLA-associated TCR beta chains in a later analysis were more clonally expanded and had lower generation probabilities. Roughly uniform sequencing depth across donors was assumed in presence/absence analyses, although this assumption may not hold. HLA typing was unavailable for some donors at each locus, so association tests used only the typed subset. Assigning TCR associations to individual alleles was difficult when HLA alleles, especially DR and DQ, strongly co-occurred. A later genetic analysis reported fewer N-insertions in productive TCRs among donors in an Asian-associated ancestry cluster than the roughly 690-donor mean. A total of 150 or so TCR beta chains were listed by the study as associated with cytomegalovirus. Because counts were too low, approximately 18 rarely observed V segments, including chromosome 9 orphons, were excluded from the earlier analysis of several hundred of the donors.

The library was prepared using the immunoSEQ multiplex PCR assay. The multiplex PCR relied on a mix of 60 forward primers for TCR Vbeta segments and 13 reverse primers for TCR Jbeta segments. Amplification of the CDR3 region of rearranged TCR beta genes was performed with a multiplex PCR assay on genomic DNA. On the Illumina HiSeq System, the amplified TCR beta libraries were sequenced as 87-base-pair reads. In the source study's methods: A later analysis tallied around 87 million unique TCR beta chains across the 640 or so repertoires, and some 10 million of those chains were shared by two or more donors. A nearest-neighbor algorithm error-corrected the raw reads and collapsed the reads into unique sequences, merging closely related sequences to remove PCR and sequencing errors. To assign V, D and J gene segments, CDR3 sequences were aligned to IMGT reference sequences. For a sequence to be retained, a match of at least six nucleotides to both a V gene segment and a J gene segment was required. Rearrangements were classified as productive when the CDR3 lacked stop codons and remained in frame with V and J, and all other rearrangements were classified as non-productive. Following IMGT convention, CDR3 was defined as the stretch from the second conserved V-encoded cysteine to the conserved J-encoded phenylalanine. The earlier analysis of 587 of the donors excluded sequences that lacked an unambiguous match to a single V gene segment. An earlier analysis of some 500 of the donors classified V segments as functional when productive rearrangements were above 56.7% and as segregating when the standard deviation between donors was above 5%. A statistical classification framework was built to diagnose cytomegalovirus status from the catalog of TCR beta chain sequences. A later analysis assigned V and J genes by comparing TCR nucleotide sequences with IMGT/GENE-DB human TR gene sequences. Using the TCRdist pipeline, a later analysis assigned CDR3 sequences along with most-parsimonious VDJ recombination scenarios. A later analysis defined each TCR beta chain by its CDR3 amino acid sequence plus V-gene family, and excluded reads lacking a unique V-gene family. As a way to deal with suspected cross-contamination and a sequencing artifact, a later analysis dropped hundreds of nucleotide sequences that were highly shared and had low generation probability. In a later analysis, a clonal expansion index for each public chain was calculated from normalized within-repertoire ranks of inferred template counts. A later analysis computed generation probabilities with a VDJ recombination model fitted to out-of-frame rearrangements, and checked the results against IGoR. In a later analysis, hypergeometric tests were used to score TCR-TCR, TCR-HLA and TCR-CMV co-occurrence, with a repertoire-size bias correction applied to TCR pairs. A later analysis estimated false discovery rates by permuting HLA or CMV assignments 20 times. In a later analysis, co-occurring TCRs were grouped with DBSCAN, and TCRdist sequence similarity was added when clustering was performed within HLA-allele-positive subsets. Repertoires with fewer than 30,000 or more than 120,000 public chains were left out of co-occurrence clustering, as were a few repertoires with anomalous nucleotide sharing. The source is immuneACCESS, and TCRdb retained only in-frame sequences with V and J called. Part of the clones is not carried over; for the studies checked, unresolved V genes explain less than half of this, and the remainder is unexplained. The V and J calls and clone size were taken over from that table, and D and trimming were inferred from the DNA. The sample includes roughly 100,000 clones, with over 65% observed a single time. The top ten constitute 2.5% to 3% of the sample.

The CDR3 numbers 14 residues from cysteine through phenylalanine. The kept DNA is CDR3 alone, 42 bases in frame from the first base. As encoded in the germline V gene, CDR1 is SGHDT while CDR2 is YYEEEE. In total, approximately 690 healthy bone marrow donors made up the cohort. At the time of sampling, every cohort member was nominally healthy, though immune exposures that went unrecorded were likely present. The donor was CMV seronegative and was included in the group of approximately 350 seronegative cohort members. A peripheral blood sample was collected from each donor, and TCR beta sequencing was performed on peripheral blood mononuclear cells. The Qiagen DNeasy Blood Extraction Kit was used to extract genomic DNA from the blood cell samples. Details on this clone: Its cognate antigen has yet to be identified. Nothing much larger sits one base from this clone, and base qualities are not available.

This clonotype was obtained from a man aged 35 to 55 in good health and CMV-seronegative. The rearranged chain carries TRBV5-6 and TRBJ2-5, and the D gene may be TRBD2, 5 bases matching. Judging by the DNA end, TRBJ2-7 fits better; the J call may be wrong. The sample comprised PBMCs. At the DNA level, the sequence is TGTGCCAGCAGCTCTTTAGGAGGAAAATACGAGCAGTACTTC. This codes for CASSSLGGKYEQYF.